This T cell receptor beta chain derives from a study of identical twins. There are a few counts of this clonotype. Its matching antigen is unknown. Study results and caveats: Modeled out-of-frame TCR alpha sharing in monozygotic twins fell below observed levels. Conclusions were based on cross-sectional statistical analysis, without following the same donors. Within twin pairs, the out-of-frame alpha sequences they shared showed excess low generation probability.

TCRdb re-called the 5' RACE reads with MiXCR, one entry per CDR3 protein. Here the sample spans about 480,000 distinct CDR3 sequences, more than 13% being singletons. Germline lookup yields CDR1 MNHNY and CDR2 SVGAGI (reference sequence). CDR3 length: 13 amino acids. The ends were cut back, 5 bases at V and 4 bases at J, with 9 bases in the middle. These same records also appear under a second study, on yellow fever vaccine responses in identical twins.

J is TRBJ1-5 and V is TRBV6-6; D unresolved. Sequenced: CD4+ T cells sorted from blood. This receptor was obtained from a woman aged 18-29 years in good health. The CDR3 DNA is TGTGCCAGCAGTCCACACCTTAATCAGCCCCAGCATTTT. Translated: CASSPHLNQPQHF.